This T cell receptor beta chain stems from a study of T cells after posttransplantation cyclophosphamide (dated by TCRdb to the mid-2010s). About the study as a whole: Using TRB sequencing, the study followed how the T cell repertoire rebuilt after myeloablative bone marrow transplantation with posttransplantation cyclophosphamide given as GVHD prophylaxis. Because TRA and TRB clonality correlated tightly in roughly nine samples, the subsequent TCR analyses were limited to TRB only. Public TRB sequences were checked against a database of over 3,500 sequences associated with responses to pathogens, tumor antigens, self-antigens and alloantigens. Up to about 3 additional blood samples from 2 to 5.2 years after transplant were also TRB-sequenced in 3 patients, as was pretransplant blood from several patients. Blood from all 34 PTCy patients who had 1-year posttransplant specimens underwent TRB sequencing. Samples from 30 to 35 PTCy-treated patients, along with samples from 15 to 20 of their related bone marrow donors, underwent antigen receptor sequencing.

V is shortened by 4 bases, J by 6 bases, and the region joining them spans 10 bases. Including the terminal cysteine and phenylalanine, the CDR3 comprises 13 residues. Only the CDR3 DNA is retained, 39 bases long and in frame from the first base. CDR1 and CDR2 were assigned from the germline V gene as SGHAT and FQNNGV. General study outcomes and caveats: The TRB repertoires of T cells infiltrating skin or GI tract showed only limited overlap with the TRB repertoires of T cells in blood. Across the 35 to 45 patients, TRB clonality was highly associated with recipient CMV seropositivity and CMV reactivation, and diversity with PTCy was similar to that in the CNI/methotrexate controls. Donor-recipient similarity was low at 1-2 months but rose over the first year, and later blood repertoires were often dominated by donor CD8+ memory clones.

Genomic DNA was the input for TRB sequencing, which was run either with the immunoSEQ assay at survey resolution or with the hsTCRB kit. Turning to the authors' computational methods: The immunoSEQ software was used for initial read processing, and the LymphoSeq R package was used for repertoire analyses. Clonality was computed as 1 minus normalized Shannon entropy; Gini coefficient was also calculated for each TRB dataset. Phenotypes of unsorted samples were inferred by mapping TRB sequences from sorted subsets of the recipient or donor onto the same recipient's unsorted samples. TCRdb took this table from immuneACCESS and kept in-frame rearrangements with V and J called. Such tables lack part of the clones; where checked against another copy, unresolved V genes explain under half of the gap, and the rest is unexplained. V and J calls and clone size are those listed in that table; D and trimming were worked out from the DNA. The sample table lists 15,000 to 20,000 clones, around 86% of them with a count of one. The top ten constitute roughly 4% of the sample.

Notes on this clone: Its antigen is unknown. Base qualities are not recorded, but no much larger clone differs from it by a single base.

The control group consisted of 11 patients who received myeloablative marrow transplants with methotrexate plus a calcineurin inhibitor and who were sampled 1 year after transplant. Mononuclear cells from peripheral blood and bone marrow were separated by Ficoll-Hypaque density centrifugation and then cryopreserved. Sequenced here: PBMCs, sampled after an allogeneic stem cell transplant with a calcineurin inhibitor and methotrexate. The chain links TRBV11-2 with TRBJ1-5; TRBD1 might be the D gene, on 6 matching bases. The receptor comes from a male patient aged 45-59 years who received an allogeneic stem cell transplant from an unrelated donor, was CMV-positive, and had chronic GVHD only. In transplant recipients, some T cells may be of donor rather than host origin. CDR3 protein: CASSSGGPQPQHF. The nucleotides read TGTGCCAGCAGCTCTGGGGGCCCTCAGCCCCAGCATTTT.